This TCR beta chain was found in a study of monozygotic twins with inflammatory bowel disease. cDNA for TCRalpha and TCRbeta was amplified by nested PCRs of about 17 then about 10 cycles. TCRdb reworked the 5' RACE reads into one entry per CDR3 protein, no DNA. Here the sample table reports approximately 300,000 distinct CDR3 sequences. The CDR3 covers 12 residues. Per the germline V gene, CDR1 is MNHEY and CDR2 is SVGAGI. The sample taken for sequencing was blood. This chain joins TRBV6-5 and TRBJ1-2. The clonotype originates from a human donor with ulcerative colitis or Crohn's disease, or a healthy co-twin of an affected twin (not recorded which). The CDR3 loop reads CASSYSGGGYTF.